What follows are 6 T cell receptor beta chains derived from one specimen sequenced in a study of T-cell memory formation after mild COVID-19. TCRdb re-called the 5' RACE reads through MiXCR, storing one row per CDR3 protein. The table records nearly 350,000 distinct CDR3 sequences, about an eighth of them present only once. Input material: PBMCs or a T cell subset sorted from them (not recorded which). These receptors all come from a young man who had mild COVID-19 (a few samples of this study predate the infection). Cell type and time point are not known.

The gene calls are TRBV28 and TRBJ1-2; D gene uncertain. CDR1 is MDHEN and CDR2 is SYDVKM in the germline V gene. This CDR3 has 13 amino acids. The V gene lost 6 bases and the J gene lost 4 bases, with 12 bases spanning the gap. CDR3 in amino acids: CASSVIVGYGYTF. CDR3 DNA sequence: TGTGCCAGCAGCGTCATTGTGGGCTATGGCTACACCTTC.

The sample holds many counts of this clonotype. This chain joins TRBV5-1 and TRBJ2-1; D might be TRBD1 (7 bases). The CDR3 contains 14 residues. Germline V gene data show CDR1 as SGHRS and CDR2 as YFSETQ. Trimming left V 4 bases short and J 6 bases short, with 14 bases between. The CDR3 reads CASSAGQLLNEQFF. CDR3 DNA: TGCGCCAGCAGCGCGGGACAGCTTCTCAATGAGCAGTTCTTC.

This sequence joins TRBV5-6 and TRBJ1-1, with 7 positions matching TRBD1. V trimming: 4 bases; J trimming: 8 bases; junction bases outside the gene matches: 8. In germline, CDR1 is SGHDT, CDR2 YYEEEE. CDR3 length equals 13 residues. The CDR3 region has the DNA TGTGCCAGCAGCGACGGGACAGCCCAGGAAGCTTTCTTT. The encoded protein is CASSDGTAQEAFF.

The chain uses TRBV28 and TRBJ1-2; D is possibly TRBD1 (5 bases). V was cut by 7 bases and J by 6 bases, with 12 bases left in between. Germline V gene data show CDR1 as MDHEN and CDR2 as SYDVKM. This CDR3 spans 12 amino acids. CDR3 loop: CASNSGSNGYTF. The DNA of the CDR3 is TGTGCCAGCAACTCAGGGTCTAATGGCTACACCTTC.

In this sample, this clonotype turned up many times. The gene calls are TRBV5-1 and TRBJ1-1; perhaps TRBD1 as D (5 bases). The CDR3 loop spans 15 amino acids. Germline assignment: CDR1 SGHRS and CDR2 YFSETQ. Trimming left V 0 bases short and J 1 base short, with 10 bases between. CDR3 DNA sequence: TGCGCCAGCAGCTTGGAGCCGGGGGGGAACACTGAAGCTTTCTTT. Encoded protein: CASSLEPGGNTEAFF.

The CDR3 sequence is CASSIQGSDGYTF. In DNA form, the CDR3 reads TGTGCCAGCAGCATACAGGGTTCGGATGGCTACACCTTC. The genes are TRBV7-9 and TRBJ1-2; TRBD1 is a possible D gene (6 bases). In germline, CDR1 is SEHNR, CDR2 FQNEAQ (reference sequence). The CDR3 has 13 amino acids. Trimming took 5 bases from V and 6 from J, leaving 13 bases between them.